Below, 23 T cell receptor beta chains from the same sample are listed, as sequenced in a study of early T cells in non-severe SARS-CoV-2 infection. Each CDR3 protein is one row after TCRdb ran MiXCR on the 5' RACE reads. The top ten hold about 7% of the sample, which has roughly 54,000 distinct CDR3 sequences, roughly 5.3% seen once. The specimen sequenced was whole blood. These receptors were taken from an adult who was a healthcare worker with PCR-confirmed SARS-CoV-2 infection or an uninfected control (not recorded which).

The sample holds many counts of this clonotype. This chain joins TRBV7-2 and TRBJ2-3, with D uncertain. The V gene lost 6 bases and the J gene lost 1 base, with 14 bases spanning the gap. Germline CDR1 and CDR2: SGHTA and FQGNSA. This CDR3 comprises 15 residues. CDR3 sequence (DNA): TGTGCCAGCAGTCCGCGTGGGCTAGGCACAGATACGCAGTATTTT. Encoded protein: CASSPRGLGTDTQYF. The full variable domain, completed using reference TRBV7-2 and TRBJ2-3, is GAGVSQSPSNKVTEKGKDVELRCDPISGHTALYWYRQSLGQGLEFLIYFQGNSAPDKSGLPSDRFSAERTGGSVSTLTIQRTQQEDSAVYLCASSPRGLGTDTQYFGPGTRLTVL.

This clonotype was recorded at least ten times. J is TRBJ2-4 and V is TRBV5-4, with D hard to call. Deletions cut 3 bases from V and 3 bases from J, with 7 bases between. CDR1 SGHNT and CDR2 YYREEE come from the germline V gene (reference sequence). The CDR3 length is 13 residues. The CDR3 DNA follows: TGTGCCAGCAGCTCAAGGGTCAAAAACATTCAGTACTTC. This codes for CASSSRVKNIQYF.

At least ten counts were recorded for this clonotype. For the CDR3, the DNA is TGCAGTGCTAGGAGAGCGGGAGGGACTGAAAACATTCAGTACTTC. Its protein is CSARRAGGTENIQYF. The chain combines TRBV20-1 with TRBJ2-4, with 10 bases aligning to TRBD2. The junction had 7 bases not matched to a gene; V was cut back by 3 bases and J by 5 bases. The CDR3 spans 15 residues. In germline, CDR1 is DFQATT, CDR2 SNEGSKA (reference sequence).

This CDR3 reads CSAPGEQGPYGYTF. CDR3 coding DNA: TGCAGCGCCCCGGGGGAACAGGGACCTTATGGCTACACCTTC. This chain connects TRBV29-1 to TRBJ1-2; D is perhaps TRBD1 (6 bases). From germline, CDR1 is SQVTM and CDR2 ANQGSEA. CDR3 length: 14 residues. V was trimmed by 7 bases and J by 5 bases, leaving 20 bases between them.

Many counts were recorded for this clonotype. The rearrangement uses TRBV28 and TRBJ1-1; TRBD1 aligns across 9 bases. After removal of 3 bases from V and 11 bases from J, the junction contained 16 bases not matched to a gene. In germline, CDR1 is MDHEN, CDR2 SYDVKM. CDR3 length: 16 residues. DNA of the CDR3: TGTGCCAGCAGTTTGATAGCCGGGACAGGGCCCGGGGAGGCTTTCTTT. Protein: CASSLIAGTGPGEAFF.

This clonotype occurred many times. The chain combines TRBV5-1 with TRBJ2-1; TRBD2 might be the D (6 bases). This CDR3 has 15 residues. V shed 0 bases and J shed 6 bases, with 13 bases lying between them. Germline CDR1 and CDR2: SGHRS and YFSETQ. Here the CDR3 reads CASSLVALAINEQFF. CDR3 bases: TGCGCCAGCAGCTTGGTTGCGCTAGCGATCAATGAGCAGTTCTTC.

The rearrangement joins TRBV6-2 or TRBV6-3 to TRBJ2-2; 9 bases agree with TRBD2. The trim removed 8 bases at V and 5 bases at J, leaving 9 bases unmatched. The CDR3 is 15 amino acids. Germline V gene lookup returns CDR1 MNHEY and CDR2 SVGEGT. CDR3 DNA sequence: TGTGCCAGCTCCAGGGGACTAGCTACGACCGGGGAGCTGTTTTTT. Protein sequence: CASSRGLATTGELFF.

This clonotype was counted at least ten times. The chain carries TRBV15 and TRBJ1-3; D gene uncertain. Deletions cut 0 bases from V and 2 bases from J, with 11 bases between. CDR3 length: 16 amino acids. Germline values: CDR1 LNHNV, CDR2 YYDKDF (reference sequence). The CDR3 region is CATSRDIAGTGNTIYF. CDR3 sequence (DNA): TGTGCCACCAGCAGAGATATAGCCGGGACTGGAAACACCATATATTTT. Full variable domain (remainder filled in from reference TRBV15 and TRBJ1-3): DAMVIQNPRYQVTQFGKPVTLSCSQTLNHNVMYWYQQKSSQAPKLLFHYYDKDFNNEADTPDNFQSRRPNTSFCFLDIRSPGLGDTAMYLCATSRDIAGTGNTIYFGEGSWLTVV.

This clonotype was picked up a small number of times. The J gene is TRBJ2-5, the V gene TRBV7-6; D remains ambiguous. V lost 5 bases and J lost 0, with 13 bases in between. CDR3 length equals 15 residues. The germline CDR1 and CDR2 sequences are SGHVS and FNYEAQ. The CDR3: CASSQAGRDQETQYF. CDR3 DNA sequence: TGTGCCAGCAGCCAGGCAGGCAGAGACCAAGAGACCCAGTACTTC.

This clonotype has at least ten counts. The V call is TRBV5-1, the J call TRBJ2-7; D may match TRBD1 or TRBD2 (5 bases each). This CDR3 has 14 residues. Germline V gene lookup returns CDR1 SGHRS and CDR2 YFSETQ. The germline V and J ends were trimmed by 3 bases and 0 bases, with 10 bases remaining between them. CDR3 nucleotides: TGCGCCAGCAGCTCTGGGACGTCCTCCTACGAGCAGTACTTC. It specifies CASSSGTSSYEQYF.

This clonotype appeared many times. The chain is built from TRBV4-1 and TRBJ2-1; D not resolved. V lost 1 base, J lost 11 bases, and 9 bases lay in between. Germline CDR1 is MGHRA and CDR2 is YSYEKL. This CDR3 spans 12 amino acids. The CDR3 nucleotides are TGCGCCAGCAGCCAAGGCGGTAACAAGCAGTTCTTC. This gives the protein CASSQGGNKQFF.

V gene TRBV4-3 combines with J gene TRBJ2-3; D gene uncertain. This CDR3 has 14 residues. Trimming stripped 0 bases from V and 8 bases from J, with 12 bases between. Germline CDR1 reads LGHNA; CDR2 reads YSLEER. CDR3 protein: CASSQEVGLGTQYF. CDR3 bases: TGCGCCAGCAGCCAAGAAGTCGGCCTCGGTACGCAGTATTTT.

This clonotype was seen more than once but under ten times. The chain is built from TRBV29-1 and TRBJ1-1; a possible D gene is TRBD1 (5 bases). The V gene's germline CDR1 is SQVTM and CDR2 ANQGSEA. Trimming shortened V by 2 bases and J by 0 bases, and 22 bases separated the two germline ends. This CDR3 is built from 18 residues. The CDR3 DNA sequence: TGCAGCGTTGAATGGGTTGAGGGGCTGGGAGGAGTGAACACTGAAGCTTTCTTT. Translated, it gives CSVEWVEGLGGVNTEAFF. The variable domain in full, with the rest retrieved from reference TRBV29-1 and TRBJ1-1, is SAVISQKPSRDICQRGTSLTIQCQVDSQVTMMFWYRQQPGQSLTLIATANQGSEATYESGFVIDKFPISRPNLTFSTLTVSNMSPEDSSIYLCSVEWVEGLGGVNTEAFFGQGTRLTVV.

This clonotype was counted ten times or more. The CDR3 nucleotides read TGCAGCGTTGAGGCTCCCGGAACAGATACGCAGTATTTT. As protein: CSVEAPGTDTQYF. J is TRBJ2-3 and V is TRBV29-1; D is uncertain. Germline CDR1 is SQVTM and CDR2 is ANQGSEA. Deletions cut 3 bases from V and 3 bases from J, with 10 bases between. This CDR3 region has 13 residues.

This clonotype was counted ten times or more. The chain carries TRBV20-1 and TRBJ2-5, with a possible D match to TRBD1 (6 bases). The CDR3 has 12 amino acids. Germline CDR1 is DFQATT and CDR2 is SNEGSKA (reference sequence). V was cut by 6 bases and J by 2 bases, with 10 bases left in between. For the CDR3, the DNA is TGCAGTGCCTCCGGACAGCAAGAGACCCAGTACTTC. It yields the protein CSASGQQETQYF.

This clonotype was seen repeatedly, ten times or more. CDR3 amino acids: CASTIRPTDTQYF. The CDR3 DNA is TGTGCCAGCACCATTCGGCCGACAGATACGCAGTATTTT. The chain joins TRBV27 to TRBJ2-3; D remains ambiguous. Germline V gene lookup returns CDR1 MNHEY and CDR2 SMNVEV (reference sequence). V lost 7 bases, J lost 3 bases, and 11 bases lay in between. This CDR3 spans 13 amino acids.

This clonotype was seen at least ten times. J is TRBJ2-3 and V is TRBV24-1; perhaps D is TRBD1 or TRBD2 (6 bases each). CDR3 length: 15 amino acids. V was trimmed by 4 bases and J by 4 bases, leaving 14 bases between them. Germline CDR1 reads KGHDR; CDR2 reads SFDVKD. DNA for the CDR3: TGTGCCACCAGTGACGTATGGAGGGGGGCAGATACGCAGTATTTT. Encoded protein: CATSDVWRGADTQYF.

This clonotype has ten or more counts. CDR3 nucleotides: TGTGCCAGCAGCCGCCGGCTGACAGATACGCAGTATTTT. Protein: CASSRRLTDTQYF. The chain recombines TRBV2 with TRBJ2-3; D is uncertain. The ends were cut back, 6 bases at V and 3 bases at J, with 10 bases in the middle. CDR1 is SNHLY and CDR2 is FYNNEI in the germline V gene. This CDR3 has 13 amino acids.

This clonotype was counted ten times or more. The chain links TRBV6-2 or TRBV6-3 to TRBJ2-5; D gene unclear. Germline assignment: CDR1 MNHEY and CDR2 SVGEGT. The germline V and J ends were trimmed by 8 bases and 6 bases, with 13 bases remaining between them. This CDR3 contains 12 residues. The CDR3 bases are TGTGCCAGCGATTACGTTGGAAAGACCCAGTACTTC. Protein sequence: CASDYVGKTQYF.

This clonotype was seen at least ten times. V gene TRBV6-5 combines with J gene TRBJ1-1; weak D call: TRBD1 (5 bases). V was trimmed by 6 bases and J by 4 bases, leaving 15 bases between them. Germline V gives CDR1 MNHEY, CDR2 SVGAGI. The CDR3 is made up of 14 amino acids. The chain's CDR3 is CASSPGRGITEAFF. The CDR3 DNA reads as TGTGCCAGCAGCCCGGGAAGGGGTATCACTGAAGCTTTCTTT.

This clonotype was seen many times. The DNA of the CDR3 is TGTGCCATCAGTGATAGTGCAAGGGGTCGTGAGACCCAGTACTTC. The encoded protein is CAISDSARGRETQYF. The chain joins TRBV10-3 to TRBJ2-5; possibly TRBD1 for D (5 bases). Per the germline V gene, CDR1 is ENHRY and CDR2 is SYGVKD. The V and J ends lost 3 bases and 5 bases respectively, with 16 bases between them. The CDR3 covers 15 residues.

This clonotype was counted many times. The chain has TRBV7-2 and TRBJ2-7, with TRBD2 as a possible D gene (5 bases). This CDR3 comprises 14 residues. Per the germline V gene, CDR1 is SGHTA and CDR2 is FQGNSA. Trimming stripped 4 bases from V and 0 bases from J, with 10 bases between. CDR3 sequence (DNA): TGTGCCAGCAGCTCTGACTACTTCTCCTACGAGCAGTACTTC. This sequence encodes CASSSDYFSYEQYF.

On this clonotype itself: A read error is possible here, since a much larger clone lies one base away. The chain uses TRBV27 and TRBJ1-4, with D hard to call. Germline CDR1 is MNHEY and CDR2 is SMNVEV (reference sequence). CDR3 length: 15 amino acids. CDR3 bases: TGTGTCAGCAGTCCACGGTCTAAACGGGATGAAAAACTGTTTTTT. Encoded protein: CVSSPRSKRDEKLFF.